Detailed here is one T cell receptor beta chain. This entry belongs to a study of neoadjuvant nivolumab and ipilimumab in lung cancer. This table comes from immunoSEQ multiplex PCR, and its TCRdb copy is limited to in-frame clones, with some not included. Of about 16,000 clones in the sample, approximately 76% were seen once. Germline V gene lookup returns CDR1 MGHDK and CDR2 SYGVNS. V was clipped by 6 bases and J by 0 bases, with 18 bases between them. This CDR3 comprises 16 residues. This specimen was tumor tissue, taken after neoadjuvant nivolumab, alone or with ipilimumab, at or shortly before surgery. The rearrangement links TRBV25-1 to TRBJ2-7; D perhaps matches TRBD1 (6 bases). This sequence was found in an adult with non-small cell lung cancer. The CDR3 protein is CASRGERTADSYEQYF. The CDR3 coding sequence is TGTGCCAGCAGGGGGGAAAGGACAGCTGACTCCTACGAGCAGTACTTC.